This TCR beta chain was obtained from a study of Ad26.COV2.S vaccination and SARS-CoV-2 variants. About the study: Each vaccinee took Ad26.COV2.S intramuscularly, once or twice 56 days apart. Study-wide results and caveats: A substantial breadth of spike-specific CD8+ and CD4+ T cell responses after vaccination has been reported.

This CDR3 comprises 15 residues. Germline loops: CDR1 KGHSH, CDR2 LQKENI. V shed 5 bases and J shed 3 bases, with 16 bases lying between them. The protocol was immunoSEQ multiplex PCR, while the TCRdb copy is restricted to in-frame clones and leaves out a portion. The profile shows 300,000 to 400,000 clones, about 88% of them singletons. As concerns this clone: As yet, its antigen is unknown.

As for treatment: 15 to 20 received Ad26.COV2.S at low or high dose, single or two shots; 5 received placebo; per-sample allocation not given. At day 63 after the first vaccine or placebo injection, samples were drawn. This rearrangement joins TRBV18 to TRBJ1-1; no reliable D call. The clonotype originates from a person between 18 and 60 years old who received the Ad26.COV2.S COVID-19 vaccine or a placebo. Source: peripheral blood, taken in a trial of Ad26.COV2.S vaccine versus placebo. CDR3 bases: TGTGCCAGCTCAGTCTCCTATAGCGAAGACACTGAAGCTTTCTTT. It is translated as CASSVSYSEDTEAFF.